What follows are 4 T cell receptor beta chains derived from one specimen sequenced in a study of cytomegalovirus exposure and HLA in healthy donors. Primers included in the PCR were 60 Vbeta and 13 Jbeta primers. This table comes from immunoSEQ multiplex PCR, and its TCRdb copy is limited to in-frame clones, with some not included. The data hold 95,000 to 100,000 clones, with 65% to 75% observed a single time. The sample was PBMCs. The receptor set was obtained from a woman aged 40-49 years in good health and CMV-seronegative.

The chain employs TRBV27 and TRBJ1-2, with D perhaps TRBD1 (6 bases). The germline CDR1 and CDR2 sequences are MNHEY and SMNVEV (reference sequence). The V end was cut by 3 bases, the J end by 4 bases, with 15 bases between. There are 15 residues in the CDR3. The CDR3 nucleotides are TGTGCCAGCAGTTTTGGTGGGGGCGGGGGCTATGGCTACACCTTC. Translation gives CASSFGGGGGYGYTF.

V and J are TRBV6-5 and TRBJ1-2; D is undetermined. The CDR3 is 15 residues long. V lost 3 bases and J lost 4, with 15 bases in between. Germline-derived CDR1 and CDR2 are MNHEY and SVGAGI. As DNA, the CDR3 is TGTGCCAGCAGTTATGGATTAGGGAGCGGCTATGGCTACACCTTC. Its protein is CASSYGLGSGYGYTF.

V gene TRBV4-1 combines with J gene TRBJ2-2; TRBD2 matches at 7 bases. V gave up 0 bases and J gave up 6 bases; unmatched junction bases: 7. Germline values: CDR1 MGHRA, CDR2 YSYEKL. This CDR3 spans 16 amino acids. The CDR3 reads CASSQDSGGSPGELFF. CDR3 bases: TGCGCCAGCAGCCAAGATTCCGGCGGGAGCCCCGGGGAGCTGTTTTTT.

The chain has TRBV19 and TRBJ2-2, with D possibly TRBD1 on 6 matching bases. The CDR3 sequence is 15 residues long. The germline V and J ends were trimmed by 3 bases and 5 bases, with 13 bases remaining between them. Per germline, CDR1 LNHDA and CDR2 SQIVND (reference sequence). The chain's CDR3 is CASSIFGGITGELFF. The CDR3 DNA reads as TGTGCCAGTAGTATTTTTGGGGGCATTACCGGGGAGCTGTTTTTT. The whole variable domain, remainder taken from reference TRBV19 and TRBJ2-2, is DGGITQSPKYLFRKEGQNVTLSCEQNLNHDAMYWYRQDPGQGLRLIYYSQIVNDFQKGDIAEGYSVSREKKESFPLTVTSAQKNPTAFYLCASSIFGGITGELFFGEGSRLTVL.